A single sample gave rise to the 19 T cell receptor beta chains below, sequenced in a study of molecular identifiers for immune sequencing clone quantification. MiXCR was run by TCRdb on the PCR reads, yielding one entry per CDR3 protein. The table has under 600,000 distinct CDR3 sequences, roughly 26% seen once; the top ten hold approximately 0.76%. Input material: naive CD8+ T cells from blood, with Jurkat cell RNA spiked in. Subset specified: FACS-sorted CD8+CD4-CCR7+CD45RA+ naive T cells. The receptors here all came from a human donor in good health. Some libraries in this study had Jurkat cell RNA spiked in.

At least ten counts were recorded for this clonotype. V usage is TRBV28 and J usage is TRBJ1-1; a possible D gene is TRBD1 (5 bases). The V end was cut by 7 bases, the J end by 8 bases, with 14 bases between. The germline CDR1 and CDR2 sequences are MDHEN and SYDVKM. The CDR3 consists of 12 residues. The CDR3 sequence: CASIKGGTEAFF. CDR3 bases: TGTGCCAGCATCAAGGGCGGGACGGAAGCTTTCTTT.

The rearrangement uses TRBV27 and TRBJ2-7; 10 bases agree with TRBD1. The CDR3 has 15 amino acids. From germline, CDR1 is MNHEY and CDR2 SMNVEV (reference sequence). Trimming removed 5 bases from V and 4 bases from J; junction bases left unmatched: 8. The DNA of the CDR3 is TGTGCCAGCAGTCTGGCGGGGACAGGGGCTTACGAGCAGTACTTC. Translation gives CASSLAGTGAYEQYF.

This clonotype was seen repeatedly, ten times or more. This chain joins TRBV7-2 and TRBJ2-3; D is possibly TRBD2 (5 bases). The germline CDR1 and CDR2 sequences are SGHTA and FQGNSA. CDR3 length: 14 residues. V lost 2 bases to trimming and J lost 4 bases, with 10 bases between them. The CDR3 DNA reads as TGTGCCAGCAGCTTACTCCCGGGGTCAGATACGCAGTATTTT. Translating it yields CASSLLPGSDTQYF.

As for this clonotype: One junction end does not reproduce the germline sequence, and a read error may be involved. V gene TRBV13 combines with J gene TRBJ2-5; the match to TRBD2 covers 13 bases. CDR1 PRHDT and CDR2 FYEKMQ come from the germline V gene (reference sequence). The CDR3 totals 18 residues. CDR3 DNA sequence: TGTGCCAGCAGCCCAATAATGGAACTAGCGGGGGGGCAAGAGACCCCGTACTTC. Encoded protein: CASSPIMELAGGQETPYF.

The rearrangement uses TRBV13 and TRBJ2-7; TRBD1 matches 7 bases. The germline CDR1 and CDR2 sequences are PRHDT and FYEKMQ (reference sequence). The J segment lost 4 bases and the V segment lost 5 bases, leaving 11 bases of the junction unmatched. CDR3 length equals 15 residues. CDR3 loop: CASSQGGGLGYEQYF. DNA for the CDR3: TGTGCCAGCAGCCAAGGGGGCGGATTAGGGTACGAGCAGTACTTC.

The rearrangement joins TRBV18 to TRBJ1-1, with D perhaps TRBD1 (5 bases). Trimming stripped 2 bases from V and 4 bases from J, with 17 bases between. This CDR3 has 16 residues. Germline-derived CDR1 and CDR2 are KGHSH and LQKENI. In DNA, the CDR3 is TGTGCCAGCTCACCAGATCAGGCAGGGATGGGCACTGAAGCTTTCTTT. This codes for CASSPDQAGMGTEAFF.

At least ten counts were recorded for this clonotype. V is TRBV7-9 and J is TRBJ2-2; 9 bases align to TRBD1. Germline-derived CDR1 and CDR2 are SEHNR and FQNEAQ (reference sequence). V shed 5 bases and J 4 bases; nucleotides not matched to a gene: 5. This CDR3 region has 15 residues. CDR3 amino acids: CASSARDRATGELFF. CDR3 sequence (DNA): TGTGCCAGCAGCGCCCGGGACAGGGCCACCGGGGAGCTGTTTTTT.

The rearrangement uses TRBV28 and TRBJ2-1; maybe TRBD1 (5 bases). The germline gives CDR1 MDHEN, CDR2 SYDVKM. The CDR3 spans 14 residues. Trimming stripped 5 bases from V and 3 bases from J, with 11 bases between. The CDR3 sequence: CASSAQGDYNEQFF. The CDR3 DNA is TGTGCCAGCAGTGCCCAAGGGGACTACAATGAGCAGTTCTTC. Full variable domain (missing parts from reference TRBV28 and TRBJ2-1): DVKVTQSSRYLVKRTGEKVFLECVQDMDHENMFWYRQDPGLGLRLIYFSYDVKMKEKGDIPEGYSVSREKKERFSLILESASTNQTSMYLCASSAQGDYNEQFFGPGTRLTVL.

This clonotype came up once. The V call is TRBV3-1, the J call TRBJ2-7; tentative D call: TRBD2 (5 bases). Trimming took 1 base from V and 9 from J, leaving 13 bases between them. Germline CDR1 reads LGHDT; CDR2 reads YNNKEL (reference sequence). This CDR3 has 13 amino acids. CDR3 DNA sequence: TGTGCCAGCAGCCAAGGTTTGGCGGGCGTGCAGTACTTC. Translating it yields CASSQGLAGVQYF.

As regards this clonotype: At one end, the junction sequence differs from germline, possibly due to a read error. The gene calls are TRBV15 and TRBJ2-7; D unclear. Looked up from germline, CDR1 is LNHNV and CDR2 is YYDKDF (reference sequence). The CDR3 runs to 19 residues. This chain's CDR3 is CATNRDLNPVPGTRNEQYF. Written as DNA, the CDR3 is TGTGCCACCAACAGAGATCTAAACCCGGTGCCCGGTACGAGGAACGAGCAGTACTTC.

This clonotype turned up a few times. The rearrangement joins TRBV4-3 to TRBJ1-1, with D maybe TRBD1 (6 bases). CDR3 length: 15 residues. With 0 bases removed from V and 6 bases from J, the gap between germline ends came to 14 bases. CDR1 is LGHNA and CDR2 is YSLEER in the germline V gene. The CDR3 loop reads CASSQDWAGAPEAFF. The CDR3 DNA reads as TGCGCCAGCAGCCAAGATTGGGCAGGGGCGCCTGAAGCTTTCTTT.

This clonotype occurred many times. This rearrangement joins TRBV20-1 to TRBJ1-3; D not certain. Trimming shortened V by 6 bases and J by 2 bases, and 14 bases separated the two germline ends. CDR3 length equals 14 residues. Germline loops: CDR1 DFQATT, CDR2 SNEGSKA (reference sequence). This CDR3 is CSARIDLTGNTIYF. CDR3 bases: TGCAGTGCGCGTATCGACTTAACTGGAAACACCATATATTTT.

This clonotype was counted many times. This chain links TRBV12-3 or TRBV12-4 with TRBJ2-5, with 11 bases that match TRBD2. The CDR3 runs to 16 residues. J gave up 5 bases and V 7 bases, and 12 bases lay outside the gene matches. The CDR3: CASTPLVAGGPETQYF. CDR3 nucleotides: TGTGCCAGCACCCCATTGGTAGCGGGGGGGCCTGAGACCCAGTACTTC.

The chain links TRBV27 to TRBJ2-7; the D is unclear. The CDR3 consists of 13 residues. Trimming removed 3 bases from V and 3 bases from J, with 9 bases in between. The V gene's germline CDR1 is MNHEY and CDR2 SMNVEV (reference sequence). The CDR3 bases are TGTGCCAGCAGTTTCCAGCCAAACTACGAGCAGTACTTC. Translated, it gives CASSFQPNYEQYF.

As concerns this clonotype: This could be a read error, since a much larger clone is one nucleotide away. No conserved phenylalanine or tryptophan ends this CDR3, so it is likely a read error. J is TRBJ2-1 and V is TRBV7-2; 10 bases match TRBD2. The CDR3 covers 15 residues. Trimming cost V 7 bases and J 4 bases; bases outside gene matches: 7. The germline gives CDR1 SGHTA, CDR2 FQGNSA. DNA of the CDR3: TGTGCCAGCATAAAGGGACTAGCGTTTTACAATGAGCAGTTCTCC. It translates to CASIKGLAFYNEQFS.

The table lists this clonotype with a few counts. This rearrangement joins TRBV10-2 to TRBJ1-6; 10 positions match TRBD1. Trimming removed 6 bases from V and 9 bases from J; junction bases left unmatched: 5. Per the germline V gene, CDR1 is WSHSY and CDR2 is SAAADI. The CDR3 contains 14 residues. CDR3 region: CASRPGQGISPLHF. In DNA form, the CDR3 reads TGCGCCAGCAGGCCGGGACAGGGGATTTCACCCCTCCACTTT.

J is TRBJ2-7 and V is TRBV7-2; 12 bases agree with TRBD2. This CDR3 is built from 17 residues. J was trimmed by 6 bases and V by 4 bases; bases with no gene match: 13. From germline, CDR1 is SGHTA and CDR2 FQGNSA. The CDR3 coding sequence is TGTGCCAGCAGCTCGGCTCCTAGCGGGGGGGCCCTAACCGAGCAGTACTTC. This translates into CASSSAPSGGALTEQYF.

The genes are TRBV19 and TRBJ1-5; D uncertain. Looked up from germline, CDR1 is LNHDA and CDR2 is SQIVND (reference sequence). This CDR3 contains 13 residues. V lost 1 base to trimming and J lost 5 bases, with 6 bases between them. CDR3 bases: TGTGCCAGTAGTATAGTTCCGGATCAGCCCCAGCATTTT. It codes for CASSIVPDQPQHF.

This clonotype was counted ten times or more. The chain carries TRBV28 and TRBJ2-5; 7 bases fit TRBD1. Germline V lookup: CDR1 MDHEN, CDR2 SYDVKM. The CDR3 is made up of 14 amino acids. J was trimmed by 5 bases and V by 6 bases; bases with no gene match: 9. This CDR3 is CASSRIDRDETQYF. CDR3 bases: TGTGCCAGCAGCAGAATCGACAGGGATGAGACCCAGTACTTC.